This T cell receptor beta chain was captured by sequencing in a study of cytomegalovirus exposure and HLA in healthy donors. Trimming removed 2 bases at V and 4 bases at J, with 5 bases between. This CDR3 region has 11 residues. CDR1 is GTSNPN, CDR2 SVGIG, per germline (reference sequence). The data were produced by immunoSEQ multiplex PCR, yet TCRdb's version contains in-frame clones alone and is incomplete. This sample carries approximately 160,000 clones, roughly 90% of them seen once, and the ten largest clones take 10%. Sequenced input: PBMCs. The TCR originated in a young woman in good health and CMV-seropositive. This sequence joins TRBV30 and TRBJ2-5; no clear D gene. The CDR3 is CAWSQRETQYF. CDR3 DNA sequence: TGTGCCTGGAGTCAGCGAGAGACCCAGTACTTC. Complete variable domain (other parts from reference TRBV30 and TRBJ2-5): SQTIHQWPATLVQPVGSPLSLECTVEGTSNPNLYWYRQAAGRGLQLLFYSVGIGQISSEVPQNLSASRPQDRQFILSSKKLLLSDSGFYLCAWSQRETQYFGPGTRLLVL.